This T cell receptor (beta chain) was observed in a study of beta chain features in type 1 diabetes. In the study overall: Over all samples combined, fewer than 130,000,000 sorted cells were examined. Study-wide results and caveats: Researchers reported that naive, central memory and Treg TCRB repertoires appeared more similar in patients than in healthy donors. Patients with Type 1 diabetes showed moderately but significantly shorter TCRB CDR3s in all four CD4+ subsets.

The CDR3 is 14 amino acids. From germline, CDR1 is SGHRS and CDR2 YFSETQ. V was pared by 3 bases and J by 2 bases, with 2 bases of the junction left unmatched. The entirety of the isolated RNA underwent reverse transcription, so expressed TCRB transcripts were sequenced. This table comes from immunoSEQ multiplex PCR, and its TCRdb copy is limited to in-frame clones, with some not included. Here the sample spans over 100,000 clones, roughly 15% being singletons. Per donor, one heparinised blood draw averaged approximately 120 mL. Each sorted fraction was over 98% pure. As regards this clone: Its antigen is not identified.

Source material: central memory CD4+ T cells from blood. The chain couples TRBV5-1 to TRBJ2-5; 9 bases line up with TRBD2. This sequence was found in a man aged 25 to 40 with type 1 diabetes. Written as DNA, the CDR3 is TGCGCCAGCAGCTCCACTAGCGGGCAAGAGACCCAGTACTTC. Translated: CASSSTSGQETQYF.